The entry below describes one T cell receptor (beta chain). The antigen is undetermined. Expressed TCRB transcripts got sequenced, as all isolated RNA was reverse transcribed. About 4 million reads was the average for naive, central memory and regulatory T cell samples. Method: immunoSEQ multiplex PCR; TCRdb's copy keeps in-frame clones and lacks some. The sample shows about 220,000 clones, around 9.9% of them seen only once. The record originates from a study of beta chain features in type 1 diabetes. Whole-study findings and limits: Comparison showed that naive, central memory and Treg TCRB repertoires appeared more similar among patients than among healthy donors.

The CDR3 covers 17 residues. The chain uses TRBV1 and TRBJ2-7; the D call TRBD2 from the table was never checked on the DNA. TRBV1 is a documented pseudogene. The sequenced material came from central memory CD4+ T cells from blood. This TCR came from a man younger than 30 in good health. The CDR3 region has the DNA TGCACCAGCAGCCAAGGCCCCCCGAAGAGCCTGATCTACGAGCAGTACTTC. Its protein product is CTSSQGPPKSLIYEQYF.